The 16 T cell receptor beta chains below all came from one sample that was sequenced in a study of cytomegalovirus exposure and HLA in healthy donors. The study ran its PCR with 60 Vbeta and 13 Jbeta primers. Assay: immunoSEQ multiplex PCR; the TCRdb copy retains only in-frame clones and omits some. The data show roughly 160,000 clones, approximately 76% seen once. Sequences were obtained from PBMCs. These receptors originate from a man in his 60s in good health and CMV-seronegative.

This clone was seen a single time. The chain couples TRBV7-2 to TRBJ2-2, with D perhaps matching TRBD1 (6 bases). V was cut by 2 bases and J by 7 bases, with 11 bases left in between. The germline V gene encodes CDR1 SGHTA and CDR2 FQGNSA. This CDR3 is built from 14 residues. CDR3 protein: CASSLQGTVGELFF. For the CDR3, the DNA is TGTGCCAGCAGCTTACAGGGGACGGTCGGGGAGCTGTTTTTT.

This clone was seen once. The J gene is TRBJ2-2, the V gene TRBV19, with 16 bases lining up with TRBD2. V shed 5 bases and J 5 bases; nucleotides not matched to a gene: 2. CDR1 is LNHDA, CDR2 SQIVND, per germline (reference sequence). The CDR3 covers 16 residues. The CDR3 here is CASSQGLAGGTGELFF. CDR3 in DNA: TGTGCCAGTAGTCAGGGACTAGCGGGAGGGACCGGGGAGCTGTTTTTT.

The V call is TRBV27, the J call TRBJ2-1; D uncertain. The CDR3 sequence is 15 residues long. V was cut by 4 bases and J by 3 bases, with 13 bases left in between. Germline V gene sequence: CDR1 MNHEY, CDR2 SMNVEV (reference sequence). CDR3 nucleotide sequence: TGTGCCAGCAGTTCGGTAGCCCTCATCTACAATGAGCAGTTCTTC. It specifies CASSSVALIYNEQFF.

The chain carries TRBV7-9 and TRBJ2-7; 7 nucleotides match TRBD2. V was pared by 3 bases and J by 2 bases, with 7 bases of the junction left unmatched. Germline assignment: CDR1 SEHNR and CDR2 FQNEAQ (reference sequence). The CDR3 length is 15 residues. The CDR3 loop reads CASSFGGTNPYEQYF. The CDR3 DNA is TGTGCCAGCAGCTTTGGGGGGACTAACCCCTACGAGCAGTACTTC.

In its sample, this clone was seen once. The chain combines TRBV19 with TRBJ2-5; D unclear. This CDR3 contains 13 residues. CDR1 LNHDA and CDR2 SQIVND come from the germline V gene (reference sequence). Trimming removed 10 bases at V and 5 bases at J, with 17 bases between. Here the CDR3 reads CATCDWSEETQYF. The CDR3, as DNA: TGTGCCACCTGTGATTGGTCGGAGGAGACCCAGTACTTC.

The rearrangement links TRBV19 to TRBJ2-7; possible D gene TRBD2, 6 bases. With 5 bases removed from V and 0 bases from J, the gap between germline ends came to 20 bases. The CDR3 consists of 17 residues. Germline CDR1 reads LNHDA; CDR2 reads SQIVND (reference sequence). This CDR3 is CASSPSGEYPSSYEQYF. The CDR3, as DNA: TGTGCCAGTAGTCCCTCGGGGGAATATCCAAGCTCCTACGAGCAGTACTTC. Full variable domain (rest looked up from reference TRBV19 and TRBJ2-7): DGGITQSPKYLFRKEGQNVTLSCEQNLNHDAMYWYRQDPGQGLRLIYYSQIVNDFQKGDIAEGYSVSREKKESFPLTVTSAQKNPTAFYLCASSPSGEYPSSYEQYFGPGTRLTVT.

V is TRBV6-6 and J is TRBJ1-2, with 9 positions matching TRBD1. Germline CDR1 is MNHNY and CDR2 is SVGAGI (reference sequence). This CDR3 is 15 amino acids long. The J segment lost 8 bases and the V segment lost 5 bases, leaving 12 bases of the junction unmatched. CDR3 bases: TGTGCCAGCAGTCTGACAGGGGGGCGGGTCGGAGGCTACACCTTC. This sequence encodes CASSLTGGRVGGYTF.

The rearrangement joins TRBV6-1 to TRBJ2-3; TRBD1 might be the D (5 bases). Trimming took off 3 bases at V and 1 base at J, with 14 bases between the two ends. CDR1 and CDR2 from the germline V gene are MNHNS and SASEGT. The CDR3 contains 16 residues. The CDR3 sequence is CASSEGLGLGTDTQYF. CDR3 coding DNA: TGTGCCAGCAGTGAGGGGTTGGGGCTTGGCACAGATACGCAGTATTTT.

The chain combines TRBV5-1 with TRBJ1-2; the D gene is possibly TRBD1 (6 bases). The CDR3 covers 15 residues. Germline V lookup: CDR1 SGHRS, CDR2 YFSETQ. V gave up 0 bases and J gave up 2 bases, with 11 bases separating them. CDR3 in amino acids: CASSLGNRANYGYTF. The CDR3 bases are TGCGCCAGCAGCTTGGGTAACAGGGCGAACTATGGCTACACCTTC.

The sample holds one count of this clone. This CDR3 reads CAISTGTGEAEAFF. CDR3 sequence (DNA): TGTGCCATCAGCACCGGGACAGGGGAAGCTGAAGCTTTCTTT. The V call is TRBV10-3, the J call TRBJ1-1; 10 nucleotides agree with TRBD1. CDR1 ENHRY and CDR2 SYGVKD come from the germline V gene. The CDR3 totals 14 residues. J lost 6 bases, V lost 6 bases, and 7 bases had no gene match.

The rearrangement uses TRBV7-9 and TRBJ2-5; 11 positions agree with TRBD2. The V gene's germline CDR1 is SEHNR and CDR2 FQNEAQ (reference sequence). The V gene end was trimmed by 5 bases and the J gene end by 11 bases; junction bases not matched to a gene: 13. CDR3 length: 15 amino acids. CDR3 sequence (DNA): TGTGCCAGCAGCCCAACCGGGACTAGCGGCCTTCAACAGTACTTC. Amino acids: CASSPTGTSGLQQYF.

The chain has TRBV28 and TRBJ1-4; D not resolved. Germline loops: CDR1 MDHEN, CDR2 SYDVKM. The CDR3 loop spans 13 amino acids. The V and J ends lost 6 bases and 6 bases respectively, with 11 bases between them. The CDR3, as DNA: TGTGCCAGCAGAAAAGAGGGAGATGAAAAACTGTTTTTT. Its protein is CASRKEGDEKLFF.

This clone was observed a few times. The chain couples TRBV27 to TRBJ2-5; possibly TRBD2 for D (5 bases). V was shortened by 6 bases and J by 5 bases, with 10 bases between the two germline ends. Per the germline V gene, CDR1 is MNHEY and CDR2 is SMNVEV (reference sequence). The CDR3 is 12 residues long. DNA of the CDR3: TGTGCCAGCAGAACGGGGTCGGAGACCCAGTACTTC. Its protein product is CASRTGSETQYF.

The chain carries TRBV7-2 and TRBJ2-1; 7 positions agree with TRBD2. This CDR3 comprises 16 residues. Trimming took 1 base from V and 6 from J; bases not matched to a gene: 9. Looked up from germline, CDR1 is SGHTA and CDR2 is FQGNSA. CDR3 in amino acids: CASSLVAGVQLNEQFF. In DNA, the CDR3 is TGTGCCAGCAGCTTAGTTGCGGGGGTTCAGCTCAATGAGCAGTTCTTC.

The chain joins TRBV10-1 to TRBJ1-4, with a weak D call TRBD1 (5 bases). This CDR3 comprises 15 residues. V lost 4 bases, J lost 3 bases, and 12 bases lay in between. The V gene's germline CDR1 is WNHNN and CDR2 SYGVQD (reference sequence). CDR3 bases: TGCGCCAGCAGTGGGGGACTCCTTCCTAATGAAAAACTGTTTTTT. Protein product: CASSGGLLPNEKLFF.

The chain employs TRBV15 and TRBJ1-2, with 9 bases identical to TRBD1. This CDR3 comprises 16 residues. V shed 2 bases, J shed 7 bases, and the junction held 11 bases outside the gene matches. Germline CDR1 and CDR2: LNHNV and YYDKDF (reference sequence). The CDR3 DNA is TGTGCCACCAGCAGATCGGGGACAGGGTACGGTATTGGCTACACCTTC. It encodes CATSRSGTGYGIGYTF.